This T cell receptor (beta chain) was recorded in a study of cytomegalovirus exposure and HLA in healthy donors (dated by TCRdb to the late 2010s). With respect to the entire study: An earlier analysis of roughly 610 of the donors reported 276 Gb of sequence data and 90 million to 120 million unique TCR beta sequences obtained from around 180 million T cells. The study combined high-throughput TCR immunosequencing, statistical association of individual TCRs with disease status, and machine learning to predict cytomegalovirus infection status. The study aimed to test whether cataloging public T cell receptors could reveal signatures of past pathogen exposure. In addition to the first cohort of around 670 subjects, a separate validation cohort of around 110 different subjects was used. Because of strong linkage in the cohort, roughly 5 DR-DQ haplotypes were treated as single units for association and clustering. Every discovery cohort repertoire had been produced on one sequencing platform. Across 300 to 400 genotyped donors of the cohort, an average of about 220,000 unique TCR beta nucleotide sequences per donor were sequenced, and around 20% of those sequences were non-productive. Of the 350 to 450 genotyped donors, less than 90% were placed in the genetic ancestry cluster associated with self-reported Caucasian donors. In the later analysis, no new phenotypic data were used to find candidate immune exposures; instead, reliance was placed on TCR beta sequences and their occurrence across donors. The study used immunosequencing to profile the T cell repertoires of several hundred subjects and linked those repertoires to cytomegalovirus serostatus. Typing coverage differed by locus: A, B, C, DRB1 and DQB1 were typed in roughly 629-630 donors, DQA1 in around 500, DPA1 in over 600, and DPB1 in just under 490. HLA typing covered class I and class II loci at four-digit resolution. Donor age, sex, ethnicity and CMV serostatus were compiled together with the repertoire data. In a later analysis, previously published TCR beta repertoires from about 670 donors were re-analyzed and high-resolution HLA genotyping was added so that TCR occurrence patterns could be studied. Genome-wide SNP genotypes for about 55% of the roughly 670 donors were used in a later genetic analysis, which treated that subset as a discovery cohort. Roughly 310 gigabases of sequencing data and tens of millions of unique TCR sequences were included in an early release covering roughly 600 HLA-typed donors. In an earlier analysis of 500 to 650 of the donors, high-throughput TCR beta sequencing was used to judge whether each TCR beta V gene segment behaved as functional or pseudogenic. The full study reports these points: In vitro tests confirmed that a few of the cytomegalovirus-associated TCR beta chains recognize cytomegalovirus antigens. When HLA alleles, especially DR and DQ, strongly co-occurred, TCR associations were difficult to assign to individual alleles. An earlier analysis of 587 of the donors showed that most TCR beta V segments appeared in productive rearrangements either about 87% or about 30% of the time, which broadly matched IMGT annotations. Only TCR beta chains were sequenced in this cohort, and the absence of alpha or paired-chain data limited detectable features. A further reported finding was that TCR beta sequences accurately predicted the HLA-A and HLA-B alleles for most subjects in the first cohort. In a later analysis, most CMV-associated TCR beta chains were found to appear HLA-restricted, with HLA associations seemingly driven largely by CMV exposure. Sequencing depth was assumed to be roughly uniform across donors in the presence/absence analyses, though that assumption may not hold. According to the authors, the approach could potentially be generalized to other disease states and immunological phenotypes. Some 15 rarely observed V segments, including chromosome 9 orphons, were excluded from the earlier analysis of some 590 of the donors because counts were too low. Some IMGT-functional V segments, including TRBV6-2 and TRBV6-3, could not be distinguished by the 87-base-pair reads and were therefore excluded. Compared with the approximately 670-donor mean, donors in an Asian-associated ancestry cluster had fewer N-insertions in productive TCRs, according to a later genetic analysis. Most TCR sequences were seen in very few donors, while some public TCRs were found in many individuals. The classifier was reported to diagnose cytomegalovirus status with high specificity and sensitivity in both the original and validation cohorts. A later genetic analysis associated a missense DCLRE1C variant with V-gene and J-gene trimming of TCR beta chains, and an independent cohort replicated the association. A cluster of highly shared sequence variants was judged likely to be a technical artifact of the sequencing pipeline. Correlated functional status among segregating V segments might reflect linkage disequilibrium, but an unknown experimental factor could not be ruled out. For the cohort, immune exposure information was limited to CMV serostatus. A later analysis found that TCR association rates varied across HLA loci, with DRB1 alleles showing the most associated TCRs and HLA-C alleles the fewest. In a later analysis, HLA-associated TCR beta chains were found to be more clonally expanded and to have lower generation probabilities than equally common non-associated chains. The study gave a list of under 200 TCR beta chains associated with cytomegalovirus. According to a later analysis, parvovirus B19, influenza, CMV and Epstein-Barr virus appeared linked to several top co-occurrence clusters. At a false discovery rate of 0.05, a later analysis linked fewer than 20,000 TCR beta sequences to specific HLA alleles. Because HLA typing was missing for some donors at each locus, association tests included only the typed subset.

As encoded in the germline V gene (reference sequence), CDR1 is GTSNPN while CDR2 is SVGIG. The CDR3 starts with the cysteine, ends with the phenylalanine, and has 18 residues. Only the CDR3 DNA stays, 54 bases, in frame from base 1. V is shortened by 0 bases, J by 0 bases, and the region joining them spans 15 bases. On this clone itself: The clone's antigen remains unknown. It has no much larger one-base neighbor in the sample; base qualities were not kept.

The cohort consisted of 650 to 700 healthy bone marrow donors. All cohort members were sampled while nominally healthy, although unrecorded immune exposures were likely present. The donor was CMV seronegative and belonged to the group of more than 300 seronegative cohort members. Each donor provided a peripheral blood sample, and peripheral blood mononuclear cells were used for TCR beta sequencing. Genomic DNA was extracted from the blood cell samples with the Qiagen DNeasy Blood Extraction Kit. Receptor amplification or capture employed the immunoSEQ multiplex PCR assay. The multiplex PCR relied on a mix of 60 forward primers for TCR Vbeta segments and 13 reverse primers for TCR Jbeta segments. Amplification of the CDR3 region of rearranged TCR beta genes was performed with a multiplex PCR assay on genomic DNA. The Illumina HiSeq System was used to sequence the amplified TCR beta libraries as 87-base-pair reads. In the source study's methods: A later analysis tallied 70 million to 100 million unique TCR beta chains across the 700 or so repertoires, and 10 million to 11 million of those chains were shared by two or more donors. Raw reads were error-corrected and collapsed into unique sequences with a nearest-neighbor algorithm that merged closely related sequences to remove PCR and sequencing errors. Alignment of CDR3 sequences to IMGT reference sequences was used to assign V, D and J gene segments. For a sequence to be retained, at least a six-nucleotide match to both a V gene segment and a J gene segment was required. Rearrangements were classified as productive when the CDR3 lacked stop codons and remained in frame with V and J, and all other rearrangements were classified as non-productive. Following IMGT convention, CDR3 was defined as the stretch from the second conserved V-encoded cysteine up to the conserved J-encoded phenylalanine. Sequences without an unambiguous match to a single V gene segment were excluded from the earlier analysis of 587 of the donors. An earlier analysis of fewer than 750 of the donors called V segments functional above 56.7% productive rearrangements and segregating when the between-donor standard deviation exceeded 5%. A statistical classification framework was built to diagnose cytomegalovirus status from the catalog of TCR beta chain sequences. In a later analysis, V and J genes were assigned by comparing TCR nucleotide sequences against IMGT/GENE-DB human TR gene sequences. In a later analysis, CDR3 sequences and most-parsimonious VDJ recombination scenarios were assigned using the TCRdist pipeline. In a later analysis, every TCR beta chain was defined by the combination of its CDR3 amino acid sequence and its V-gene family, and reads without a unique V-gene family were dropped. To address suspected cross-contamination and a sequencing artifact, a later analysis removed approximately 590 highly shared, low-generation-probability nucleotide sequences. A later analysis calculated a clonal expansion index for each public chain from normalized within-repertoire ranks of inferred template counts. In a later analysis, generation probabilities were computed with a VDJ recombination model fitted to out-of-frame rearrangements, and the resulting probabilities were checked against IGoR. A later analysis scored TCR-TCR, TCR-HLA and TCR-CMV co-occurrence with hypergeometric tests, applying a repertoire-size bias correction to TCR pairs. A later analysis estimated false discovery rates by permuting HLA or CMV assignments 20 times. In a later analysis, co-occurring TCRs were grouped using DBSCAN, and TCRdist sequence similarity was added for clustering within HLA-allele-positive subsets. Repertoires with fewer than 30,000 or more than 120,000 public chains were left out of co-occurrence clustering, as were five repertoires with anomalous nucleotide sharing. What TCRdb holds here is the immuneACCESS table cut down to in-frame rearrangements. Part of the clones is not present; checked against another copy, under half of the missing clones reflect an unresolved V gene, and the others are unexplained. The V and J calls and clone size come from that table; D and trimming were worked out from the DNA. The table for this sample lists over 85,000 clones; roughly three quarters of them were counted only once. Around 7.2% of the sample lies in the top ten.

The rearrangement joined TRBV30 to TRBJ1-6; the best D guess is TRBD1, with 6 bases matching. The sequence was collected from a female donor in good health and CMV-seronegative. Source material: PBMCs. At the DNA level, the sequence is TGTGCCTGGAGTGTTATCGGACAGTCGAGCTCCTATAATTCACCCCTCCACTTT. It translates as CAWSVIGQSSSYNSPLHF.